Given below is one TCR beta chain in context. This record comes from a study of technical replicates of blood from a few donors. This CDR3 is built from 12 residues. Trimming removed 8 bases at V and 8 bases at J, with 13 bases between. The germline V gene has CDR1 MNHNY and CDR2 SVGAGI (reference sequence). The data were produced by immunoSEQ multiplex PCR, yet TCRdb's version contains in-frame clones alone and is incomplete. The sample holds tens of thousands of clones, 80% to 90% seen once. The chain uses TRBV6-6 and TRBJ2-1, with D perhaps TRBD1 (6 bases). Sequencing was performed on PBMCs. The sequence came from a human donor in good health. Some clones in this sample may be carry-over from other donors' samples. Here the CDR3 reads CASSGQTDEQFF. The CDR3 DNA reads as TGTGCCAGCTCTGGACAGACGGATGAGCAGTTCTTC.